These 2 T cell receptor beta chains were sequenced from one sample in a study of blood T cell repertoires in COVID-19 (dated by TCRdb to 2018 to 2021). Libraries came from the immunoSEQ multiplex PCR assay. TCRdb took over this immuneACCESS table, retaining in-frame rearrangements with V and J assigned. Such tables are incomplete; in checked studies, under half of the missing clones stem from an unresolved V gene, and the remainder is unexplained. This sample comprises around 170,000 clones, under 85% of them detected only once. Jointly, the top ten make up roughly 12% of the sample. The specimen was PBMCs or T cells enriched from blood (not recorded which). These receptors were collected from a man aged 45-65 years who had recovered from COVID-19.

The gene calls are TRBV3-1 (or the pseudogene TRBV3-2) and TRBJ2-5, with 12 positions matching TRBD2. Per germline, CDR1 LGHDT and CDR2 YNNKEL (reference sequence). The CDR3 loop spans 15 amino acids. With V trimmed by 7 bases and J by 6 bases, 9 bases remained unmatched. CDR3 nucleotide sequence: TGTGCCAGCACCGACCTAGCGGGGGGGCTGAAGACCCAGTACTTC. This gives the protein CASTDLAGGLKTQYF.

This sequence joins TRBV19 and TRBJ2-1; TRBD1 matches at 10 bases. Trimming cost V 5 bases and J 7 bases; bases outside gene matches: 8. From germline, CDR1 is LNHDA and CDR2 SQIVND (reference sequence). This CDR3 comprises 15 residues. The CDR3 loop is CASSVRQGANNEQFF. DNA for the CDR3: TGTGCCAGTAGTGTCAGACAGGGGGCGAATAATGAGCAGTTCTTC.